This section outlines one T cell receptor beta chain sequence together with its context. Its antigen is unknown. No much larger clone is present one base from it, and per-base qualities are unavailable. These data originate in a study of T cell repertoires in cytomegalovirus infection (dated by TCRdb to the late 2010s). Regarding the study in general: The peptide stimulations were aimed at well-studied HLA-B-restricted epitopes as well as recently identified HLA-C-restricted CMV epitopes, whose presentation resists viral immunomodulation. Because public TCR beta signatures pointed to carriage of CMV infection together with the matching HLA type, the HLA type of each donor mattered for the analysis.

TCRdb names Illumina HiSeq 1500 as the instrument used. Through fastp at Q25 and MiXCR, TCRdb rebuilt clones from the public reads, retaining in-frame beta chains. CDR3 protein sequences are deduplicated, and each keeps its most common genes and DNA. The sample yields around 900,000 distinct CDR3 sequences; around 32% were counted once. Roughly 13% of the sample is taken by the ten largest. Study-level results and caveats: In the ex vivo response, HLA-C-restricted CMV-specific TCR beta clonotypes were dominant, and in two of eight donors the single most frequent clonotype came from this HLA-C-restricted group. In both this cohort and an independent cohort of 352 donors, the cumulative frequency of public TCR beta family members distinguished carriers of CMV infection plus the relevant HLA type.

The intended sense of this specimen's treatment or condition label: in vitro stimulation with specific CMV peptide epitopes to enrich CMV-specific T cells. The receptor was derived from a human donor in good health (CMV status not recorded). Some clones in this sample may be carry-over from other donors' samples. The source material was cultured CD8+ T cells from PBMCs, sampled from culture after CMV antigen stimulation.

The CDR3 protein is CASSPYPGQNTEAFF. At the DNA level, the sequence is TGTGCCAGCAGCCCTTACCCGGGACAGAACACTGAAGCTTTCTTT. The chain uses TRBV9 and TRBJ1-1; a tentative D match to TRBD1 spans 6 bases. V gives up 4 bases and J gives up 1 base, and the segment between their germline ends measures 14 bases. From the cysteine through the phenylalanine, the CDR3 covers 15 amino acids. Here the CDR3 DNA is all that survives: 45 bases in frame from base 1. In the germline V gene, CDR1 corresponds to SGDLS and CDR2 to YYNGEE.